Shown below are 2 T cell receptor beta chains from a single sample sequenced in a study of blood T cell repertoires in COVID-19. Sequencing used immunoSEQ multiplex PCR; TCRdb keeps in-frame clones, though not all of them. The sample includes about 98,000 clones, nearly 90% of them seen just once. The specimen was peripheral blood. The receptors come from a man over 45 with active COVID-19.

The chain joins TRBV12-3 or TRBV12-4 to TRBJ1-2; 9 bases line up with TRBD1. With 5 bases clipped from V and 8 bases from J, the junction kept 6 bases outside the gene matches. There are 13 residues in the CDR3. The chain's CDR3 is CASSTGGAEGYTF. The CDR3 DNA reads as TGTGCCAGCAGTACAGGGGGCGCGGAGGGCTACACCTTC.

CDR3 bases: TGTGCCAGCAGCCCGAGCACCGACAGAAACTATGGCTACACCTTC. It is translated as CASSPSTDRNYGYTF. V and J are TRBV7-2 and TRBJ1-2; D is perhaps TRBD1 (5 bases). The CDR3 consists of 15 residues. V gave up 5 bases and J gave up 2 bases, with 15 bases separating them. CDR1 SGHTA and CDR2 FQGNSA come from the germline V gene.